What follows are 2 T cell receptor beta chains derived from one specimen sequenced in a study of a mutant IDH1 vaccine in newly diagnosed glioma. Produced via immunoSEQ multiplex PCR; TCRdb's table is partial and in-frame only. The sample includes under 35,000 clones, roughly nine tenths of them seen just once. Stated time point: baseline, week 1 (first vaccination visit). This sample's treatment: pre-vaccination baseline after standard-of-care therapy. Source: PBMCs, taken from a glioma patient treated with radiotherapy, temozolomide or both. These receptor sequences come from a woman aged 40 to 50 with glioma.

The rearrangement joins TRBV5-5 to TRBJ1-3, with D possibly TRBD1 on 5 matching bases. Looked up from germline, CDR1 is SGHKS and CDR2 is YYEKEE (reference sequence). The V end was cut by 4 bases, the J end by 0 bases, with 8 bases between. The CDR3 consists of 14 residues. The CDR3 loop reads CASSGGGSGNTIYF. CDR3 in DNA: TGTGCCAGCAGCGGGGGGGGCTCTGGAAACACCATATATTTT.

The V call is TRBV5-1, the J call TRBJ1-2, with 8 bases matching TRBD1. The CDR3 covers 14 residues. With 5 bases clipped from V and 4 bases from J, the junction kept 7 bases outside the gene matches. CDR1 and CDR2 (germline): SGHRS, YFSETQ. The CDR3 reads CASRQGQDPYGYTF. As DNA, the CDR3 is TGCGCCAGCAGACAGGGACAGGACCCCTATGGCTACACCTTC.